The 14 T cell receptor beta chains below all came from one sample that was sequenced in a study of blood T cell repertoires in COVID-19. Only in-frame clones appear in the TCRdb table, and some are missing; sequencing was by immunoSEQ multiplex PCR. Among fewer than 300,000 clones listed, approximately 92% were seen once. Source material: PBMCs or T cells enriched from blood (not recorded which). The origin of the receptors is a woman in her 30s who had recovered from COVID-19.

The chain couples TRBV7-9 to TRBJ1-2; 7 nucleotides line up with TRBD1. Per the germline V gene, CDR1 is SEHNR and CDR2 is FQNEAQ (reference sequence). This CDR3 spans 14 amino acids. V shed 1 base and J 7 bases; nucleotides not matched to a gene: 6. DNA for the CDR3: TGTGCCAGCAGCTTAGGAGTAGGGGGCCGTGGCTACACCTTC. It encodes CASSLGVGGRGYTF.

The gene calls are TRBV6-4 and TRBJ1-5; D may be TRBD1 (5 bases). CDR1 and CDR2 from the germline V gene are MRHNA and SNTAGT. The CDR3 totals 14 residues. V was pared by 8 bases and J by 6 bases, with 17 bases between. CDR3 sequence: CASRSIGGLQPQHF. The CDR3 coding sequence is TGTGCCAGCCGAAGTATTGGGGGACTTCAGCCCCAGCATTTT.

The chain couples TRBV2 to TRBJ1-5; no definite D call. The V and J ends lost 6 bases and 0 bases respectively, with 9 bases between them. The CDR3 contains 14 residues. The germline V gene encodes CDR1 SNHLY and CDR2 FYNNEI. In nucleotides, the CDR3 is TGTGCCAGCAGCCCGGACTTTAGCAATCAGCCCCAGCATTTT. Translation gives CASSPDFSNQPQHF. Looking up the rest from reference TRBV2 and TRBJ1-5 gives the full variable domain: EPEVTQTPSHQVTQMGQEVILRCVPISNHLYFYWYRQILGQKVEFLVSFYNNEISEKSEIFDDQFSVERPDGSNFTLKIRSTKLEDSAMYFCASSPDFSNQPQHFGDGTRLSIL.

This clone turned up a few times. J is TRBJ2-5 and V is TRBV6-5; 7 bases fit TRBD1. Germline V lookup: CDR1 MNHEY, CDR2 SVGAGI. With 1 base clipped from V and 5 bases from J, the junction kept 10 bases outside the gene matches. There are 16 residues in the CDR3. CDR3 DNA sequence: TGTGCCAGCAGTTACTTTGGCAGGGGGTCAGGGGAGACCCAGTACTTC. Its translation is CASSYFGRGSGETQYF.

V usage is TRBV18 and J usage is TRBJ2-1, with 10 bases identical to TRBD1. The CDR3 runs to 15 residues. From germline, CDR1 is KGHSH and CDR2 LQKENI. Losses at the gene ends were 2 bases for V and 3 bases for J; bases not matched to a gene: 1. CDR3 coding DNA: TGTGCCAGCTCACCAAGGGACAGGGGCTACAATGAGCAGTTCTTC. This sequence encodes CASSPRDRGYNEQFF.

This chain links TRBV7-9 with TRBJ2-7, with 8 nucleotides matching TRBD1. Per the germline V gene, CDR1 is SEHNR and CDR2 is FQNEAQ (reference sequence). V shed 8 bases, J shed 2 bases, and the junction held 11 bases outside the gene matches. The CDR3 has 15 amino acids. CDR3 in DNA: TGTGCCAGCGGAAACCTTCGGACAGGGACCTACGAGCAGTACTTC. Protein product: CASGNLRTGTYEQYF.

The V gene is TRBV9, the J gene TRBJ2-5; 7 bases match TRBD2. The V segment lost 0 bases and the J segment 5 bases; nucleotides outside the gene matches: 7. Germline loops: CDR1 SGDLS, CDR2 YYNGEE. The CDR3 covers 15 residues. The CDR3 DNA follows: TGTGCCAGCAGCGTAGCGGATAGCGGGTTCGAGACCCAGTACTTC. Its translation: CASSVADSGFETQYF.

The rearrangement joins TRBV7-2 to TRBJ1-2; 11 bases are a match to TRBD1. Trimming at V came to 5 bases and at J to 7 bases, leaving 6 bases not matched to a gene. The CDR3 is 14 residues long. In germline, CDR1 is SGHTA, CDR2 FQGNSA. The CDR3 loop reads CASSPGQGARGYTF. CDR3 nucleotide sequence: TGTGCCAGCAGCCCCGGACAGGGGGCGCGTGGCTACACCTTC.

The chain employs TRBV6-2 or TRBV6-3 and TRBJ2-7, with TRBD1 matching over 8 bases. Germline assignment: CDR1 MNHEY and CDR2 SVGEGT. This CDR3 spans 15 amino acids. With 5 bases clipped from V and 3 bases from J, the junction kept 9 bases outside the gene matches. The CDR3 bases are TGTGCCAGCAGTCCAGGACAGGGTAGTTTCTACGAGCAGTACTTC. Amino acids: CASSPGQGSFYEQYF.

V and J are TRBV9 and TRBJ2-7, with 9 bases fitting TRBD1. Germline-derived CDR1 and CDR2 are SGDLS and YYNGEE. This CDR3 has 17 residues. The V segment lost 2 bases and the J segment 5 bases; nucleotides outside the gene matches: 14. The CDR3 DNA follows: TGTGCCAGCAGCGTTGCGCCAACAGGGGGCGACCTAAACGAGCAGTACTTC. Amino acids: CASSVAPTGGDLNEQYF.

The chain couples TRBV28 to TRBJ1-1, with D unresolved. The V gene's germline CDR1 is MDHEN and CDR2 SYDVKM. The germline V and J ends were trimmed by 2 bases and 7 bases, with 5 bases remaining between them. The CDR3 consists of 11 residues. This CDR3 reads CASSLEGEAFF. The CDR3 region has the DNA TGTGCCAGCAGTTTAGAGGGTGAAGCTTTCTTT.

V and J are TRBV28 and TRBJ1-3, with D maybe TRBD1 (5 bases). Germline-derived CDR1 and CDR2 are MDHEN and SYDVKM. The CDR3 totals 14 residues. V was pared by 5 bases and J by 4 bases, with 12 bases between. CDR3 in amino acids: CASSTGTTGNTIYF. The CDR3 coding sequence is TGTGCCAGCAGTACCGGGACTACCGGAAACACCATATATTTT.

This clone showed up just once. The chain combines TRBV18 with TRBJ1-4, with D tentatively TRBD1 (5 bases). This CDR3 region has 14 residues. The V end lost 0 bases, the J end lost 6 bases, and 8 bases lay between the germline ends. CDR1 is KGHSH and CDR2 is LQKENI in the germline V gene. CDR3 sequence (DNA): TGTGCCAGCTCACCACCAGGCAGGGATGAAAAACTGTTTTTT. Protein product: CASSPPGRDEKLFF.

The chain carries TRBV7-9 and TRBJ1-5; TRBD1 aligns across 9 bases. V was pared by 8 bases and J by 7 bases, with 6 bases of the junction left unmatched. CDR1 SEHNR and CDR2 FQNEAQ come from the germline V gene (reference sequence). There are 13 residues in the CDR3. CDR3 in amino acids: CASSGTGKQPQHF. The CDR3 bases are TGTGCCAGCTCCGGGACAGGGAAACAGCCCCAGCATTTT.